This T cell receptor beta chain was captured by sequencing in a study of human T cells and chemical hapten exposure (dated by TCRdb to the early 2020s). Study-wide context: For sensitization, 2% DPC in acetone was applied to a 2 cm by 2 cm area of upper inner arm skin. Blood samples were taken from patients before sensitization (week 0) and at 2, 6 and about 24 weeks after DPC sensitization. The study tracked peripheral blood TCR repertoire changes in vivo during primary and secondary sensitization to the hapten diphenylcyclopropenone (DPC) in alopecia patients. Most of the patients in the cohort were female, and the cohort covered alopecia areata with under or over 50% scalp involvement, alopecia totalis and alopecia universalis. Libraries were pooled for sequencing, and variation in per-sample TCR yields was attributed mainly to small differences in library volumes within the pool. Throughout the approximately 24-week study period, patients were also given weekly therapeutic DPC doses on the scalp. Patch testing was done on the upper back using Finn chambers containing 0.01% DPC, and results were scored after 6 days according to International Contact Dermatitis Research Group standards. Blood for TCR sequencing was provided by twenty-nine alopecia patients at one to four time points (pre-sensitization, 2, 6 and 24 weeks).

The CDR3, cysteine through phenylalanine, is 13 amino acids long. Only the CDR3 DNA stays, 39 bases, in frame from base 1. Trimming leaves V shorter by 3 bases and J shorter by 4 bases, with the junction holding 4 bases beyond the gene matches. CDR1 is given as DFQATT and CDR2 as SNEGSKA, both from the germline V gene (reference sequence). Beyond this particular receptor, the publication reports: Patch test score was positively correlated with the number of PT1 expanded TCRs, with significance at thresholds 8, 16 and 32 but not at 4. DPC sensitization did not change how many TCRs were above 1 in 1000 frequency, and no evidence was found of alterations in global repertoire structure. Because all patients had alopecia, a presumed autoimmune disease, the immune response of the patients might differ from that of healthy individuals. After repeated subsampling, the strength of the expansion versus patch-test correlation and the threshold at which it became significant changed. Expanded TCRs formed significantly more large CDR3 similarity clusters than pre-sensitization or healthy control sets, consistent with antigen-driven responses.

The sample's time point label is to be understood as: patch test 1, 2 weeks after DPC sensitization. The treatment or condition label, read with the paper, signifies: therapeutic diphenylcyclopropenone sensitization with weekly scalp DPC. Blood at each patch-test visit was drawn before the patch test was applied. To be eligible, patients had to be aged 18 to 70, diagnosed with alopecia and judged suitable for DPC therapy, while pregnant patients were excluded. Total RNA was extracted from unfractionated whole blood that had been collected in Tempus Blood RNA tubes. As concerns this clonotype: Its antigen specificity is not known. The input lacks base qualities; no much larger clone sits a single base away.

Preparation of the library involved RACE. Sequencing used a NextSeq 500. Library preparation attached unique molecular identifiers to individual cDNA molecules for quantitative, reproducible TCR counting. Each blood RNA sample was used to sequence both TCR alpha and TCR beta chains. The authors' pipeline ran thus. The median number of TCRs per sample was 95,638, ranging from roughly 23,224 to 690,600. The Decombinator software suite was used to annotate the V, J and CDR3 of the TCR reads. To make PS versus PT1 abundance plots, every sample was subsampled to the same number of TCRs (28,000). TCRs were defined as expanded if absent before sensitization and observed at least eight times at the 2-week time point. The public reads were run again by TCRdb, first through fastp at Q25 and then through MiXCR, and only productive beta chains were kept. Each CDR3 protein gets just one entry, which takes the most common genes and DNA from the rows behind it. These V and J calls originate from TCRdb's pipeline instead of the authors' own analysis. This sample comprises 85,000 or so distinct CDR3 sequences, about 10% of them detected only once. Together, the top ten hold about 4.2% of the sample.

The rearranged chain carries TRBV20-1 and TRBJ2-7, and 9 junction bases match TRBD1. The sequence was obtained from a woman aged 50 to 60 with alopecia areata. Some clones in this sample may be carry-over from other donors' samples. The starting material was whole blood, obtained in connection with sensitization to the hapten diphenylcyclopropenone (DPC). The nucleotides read TGCAGTGCTAGGGGACAGGGATATTACGAGCAGTACTTC. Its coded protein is CSARGQGYYEQYF.